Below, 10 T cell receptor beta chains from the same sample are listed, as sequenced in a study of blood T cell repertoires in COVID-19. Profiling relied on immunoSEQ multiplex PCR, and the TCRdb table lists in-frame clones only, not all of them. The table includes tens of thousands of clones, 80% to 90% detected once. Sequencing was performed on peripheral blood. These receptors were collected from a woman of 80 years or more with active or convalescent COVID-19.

CDR3 residues: CASSSQTQVFQAVGYTF. In DNA, the CDR3 is TGTGCCAGTAGTTCCCAAACCCAGGTGTTTCAAGCCGTAGGCTACACCTTC. The rearrangement links TRBV19 to TRBJ1-2; D uncertain. Germline loops: CDR1 LNHDA, CDR2 SQIVND (reference sequence). V gave up 5 bases and J gave up 8 bases, with 27 bases separating them. The CDR3 is 17 amino acids.

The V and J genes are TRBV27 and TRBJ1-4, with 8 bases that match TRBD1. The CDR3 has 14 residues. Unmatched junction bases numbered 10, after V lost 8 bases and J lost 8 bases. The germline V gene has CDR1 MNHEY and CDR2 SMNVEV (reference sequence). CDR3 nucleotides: TGTGCCAGCGGACCCGGGACAGGAAGCGAAAAACTGTTTTTT. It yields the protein CASGPGTGSEKLFF.

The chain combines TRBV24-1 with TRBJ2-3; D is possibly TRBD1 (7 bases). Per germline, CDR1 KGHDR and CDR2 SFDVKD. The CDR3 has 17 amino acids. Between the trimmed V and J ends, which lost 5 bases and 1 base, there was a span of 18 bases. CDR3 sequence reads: CATSGTGGGGGTDTQYF. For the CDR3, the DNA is TGTGCCACCAGTGGTACAGGAGGGGGCGGAGGCACAGATACGCAGTATTTT.

CDR3 loop: CASRGSGKAYNEQFF. The CDR3 nucleotides are TGCGCCAGCAGGGGAAGCGGTAAGGCCTACAATGAGCAGTTCTTC. The rearrangement joins TRBV5-1 to TRBJ2-1; tentative D call: TRBD2 (5 bases). CDR3 length: 15 amino acids. CDR1 is SGHRS, CDR2 YFSETQ, per germline. Trimming pared 5 bases from V and 2 bases from J, leaving 14 bases between.

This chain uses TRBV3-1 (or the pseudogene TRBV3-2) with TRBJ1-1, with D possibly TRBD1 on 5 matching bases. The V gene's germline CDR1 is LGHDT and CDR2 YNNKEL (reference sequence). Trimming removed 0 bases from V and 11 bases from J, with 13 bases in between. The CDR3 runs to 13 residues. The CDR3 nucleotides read TGTGCCAGCAGCCAAGATCTTCAGGGTATCGCTTTCTTT. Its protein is CASSQDLQGIAFF.

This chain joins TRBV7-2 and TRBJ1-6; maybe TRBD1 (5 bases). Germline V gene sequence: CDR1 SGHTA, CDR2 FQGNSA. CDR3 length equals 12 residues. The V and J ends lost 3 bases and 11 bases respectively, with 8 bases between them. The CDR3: CASSFREAPLHF. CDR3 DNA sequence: TGTGCCAGCAGCTTCAGGGAGGCACCCCTCCACTTT.

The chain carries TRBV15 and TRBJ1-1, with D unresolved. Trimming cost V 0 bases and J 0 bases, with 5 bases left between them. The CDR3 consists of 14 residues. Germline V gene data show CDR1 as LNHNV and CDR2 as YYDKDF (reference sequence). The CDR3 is CATSRDRVNTEAFF. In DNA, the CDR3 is TGTGCCACCAGCAGAGATCGGGTGAACACTGAAGCTTTCTTT.

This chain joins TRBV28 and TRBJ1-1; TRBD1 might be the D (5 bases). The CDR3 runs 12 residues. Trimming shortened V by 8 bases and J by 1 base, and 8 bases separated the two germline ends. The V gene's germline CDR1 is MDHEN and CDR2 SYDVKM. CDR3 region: CASDSRNTEAFF. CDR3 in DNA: TGTGCCAGCGACAGTAGGAACACTGAAGCTTTCTTT.

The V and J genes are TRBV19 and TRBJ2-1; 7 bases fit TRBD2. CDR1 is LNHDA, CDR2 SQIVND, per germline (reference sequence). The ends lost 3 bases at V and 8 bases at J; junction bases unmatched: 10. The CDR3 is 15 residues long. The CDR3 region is CASSMRAGARDEQFF. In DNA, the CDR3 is TGTGCCAGTAGTATGAGGGCGGGAGCCAGGGATGAGCAGTTCTTC.

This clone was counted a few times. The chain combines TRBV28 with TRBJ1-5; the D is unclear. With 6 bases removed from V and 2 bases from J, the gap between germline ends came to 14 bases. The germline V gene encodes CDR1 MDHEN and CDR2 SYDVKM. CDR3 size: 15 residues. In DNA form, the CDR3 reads TGTGCCAGCAGCGATATTATTAGCGGCAATCAGCCCCAGCATTTT. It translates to CASSDIISGNQPQHF. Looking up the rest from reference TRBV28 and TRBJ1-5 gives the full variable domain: DVKVTQSSRYLVKRTGEKVFLECVQDMDHENMFWYRQDPGLGLRLIYFSYDVKMKEKGDIPEGYSVSREKKERFSLILESASTNQTSMYLCASSDIISGNQPQHFGDGTRLSIL.